This entry is about one TCR beta chain. This sample was included in a study of blood T cell repertoires in COVID-19. Study overall: In each case, the material was cDNA or gDNA derived from T cells, B-cell-depleted T cells, or PBMCs.

Germline V lookup: CDR1 SGDLS, CDR2 YYNGEE. J gave up 8 bases and V 3 bases, and 13 bases lay outside the gene matches. The length of the CDR3 is 15 residues. Original handling: Reference gene primer amplification yielded estimated nucleated cell counts. Sequencing was performed with immunoSEQ multiplex PCR; in TCRdb, only in-frame clones are kept and a portion is missing. V and J calls and clone size are as listed in that table; D and trimming were resolved from the DNA. The sample consists of more than 400,000 clones, 75% to 90% of them appearing once. This sequence joins TRBV9 and TRBJ1-2; 7 positions match TRBD1. The sequence was collected from a human donor in a cohort sampled during active COVID-19. Sequencing was carried out using peripheral blood. The CDR3 DNA follows: TGTGCCAGCAGCGGAACAAACACAGGGGTTAAGGGCTACACCTTC. Protein sequence: CASSGTNTGVKGYTF.